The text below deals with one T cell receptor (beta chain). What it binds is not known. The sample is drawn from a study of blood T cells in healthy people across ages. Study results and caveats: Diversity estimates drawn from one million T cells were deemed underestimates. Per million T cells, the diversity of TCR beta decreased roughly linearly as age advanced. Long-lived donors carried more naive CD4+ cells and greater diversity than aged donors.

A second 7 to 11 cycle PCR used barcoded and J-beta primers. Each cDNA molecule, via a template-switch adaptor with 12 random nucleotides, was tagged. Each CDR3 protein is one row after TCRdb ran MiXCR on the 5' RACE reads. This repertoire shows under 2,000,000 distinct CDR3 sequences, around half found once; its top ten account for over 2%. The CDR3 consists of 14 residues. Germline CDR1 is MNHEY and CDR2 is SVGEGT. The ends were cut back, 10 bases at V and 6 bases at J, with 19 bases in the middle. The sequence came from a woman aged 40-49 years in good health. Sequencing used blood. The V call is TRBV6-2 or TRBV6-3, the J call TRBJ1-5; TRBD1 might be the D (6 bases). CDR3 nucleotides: TGTGCCACCCTCCTGGGGGGCGCGGGTCAGCCCCAGCATTTT. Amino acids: CATLLGGAGQPQHF.